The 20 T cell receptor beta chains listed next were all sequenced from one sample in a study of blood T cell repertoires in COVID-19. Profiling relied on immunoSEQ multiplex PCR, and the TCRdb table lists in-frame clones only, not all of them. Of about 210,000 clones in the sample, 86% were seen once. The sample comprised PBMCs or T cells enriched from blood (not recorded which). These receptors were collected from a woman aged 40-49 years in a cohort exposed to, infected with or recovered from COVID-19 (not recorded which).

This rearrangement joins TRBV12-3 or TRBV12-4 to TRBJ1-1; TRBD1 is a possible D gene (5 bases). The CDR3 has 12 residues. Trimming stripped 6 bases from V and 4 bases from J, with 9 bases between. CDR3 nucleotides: TGTGCCAGCAGGCCTACAGGCACTGAAGCTTTCTTT. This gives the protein CASRPTGTEAFF.

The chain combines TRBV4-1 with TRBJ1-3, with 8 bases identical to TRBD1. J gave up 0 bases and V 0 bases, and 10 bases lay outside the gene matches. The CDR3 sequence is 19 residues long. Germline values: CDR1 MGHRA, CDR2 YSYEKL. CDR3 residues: CASSQEDRAGHYSGNTIYF. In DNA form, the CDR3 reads TGCGCCAGCAGCCAAGAGGACAGGGCCGGCCACTACTCTGGAAACACCATATATTTT.

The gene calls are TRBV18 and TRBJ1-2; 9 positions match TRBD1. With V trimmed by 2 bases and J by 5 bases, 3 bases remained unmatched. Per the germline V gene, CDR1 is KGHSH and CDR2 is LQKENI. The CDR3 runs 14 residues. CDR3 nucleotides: TGTGCCAGCTCACCAAGGGACAGGGAATATGGCTACACCTTC. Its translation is CASSPRDREYGYTF.

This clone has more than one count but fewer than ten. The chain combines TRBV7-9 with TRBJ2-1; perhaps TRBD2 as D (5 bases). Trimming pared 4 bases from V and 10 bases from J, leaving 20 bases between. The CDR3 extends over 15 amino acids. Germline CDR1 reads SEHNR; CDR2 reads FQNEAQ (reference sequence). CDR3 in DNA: TGTGCCAGCAGCTCTGGTGCGGGCATGGAGGAAGAGCAGTTCTTC. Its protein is CASSSGAGMEEEQFF.

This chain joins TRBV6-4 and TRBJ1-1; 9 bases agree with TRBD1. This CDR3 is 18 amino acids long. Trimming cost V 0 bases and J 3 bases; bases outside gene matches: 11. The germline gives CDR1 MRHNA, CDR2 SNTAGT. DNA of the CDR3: TGTGCCAGCAGTGACTCGGGACAGGGCTATTATTGTTACACTGAAGCTTTCTTT. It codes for CASSDSGQGYYCYTEAFF.

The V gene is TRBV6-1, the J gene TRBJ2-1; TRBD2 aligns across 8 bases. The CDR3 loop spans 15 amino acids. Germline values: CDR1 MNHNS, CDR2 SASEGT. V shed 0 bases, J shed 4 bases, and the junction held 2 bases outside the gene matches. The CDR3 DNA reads TGTGCCAGCAGTGAAGCGGGGACTAGTTACAATGAGCAGTTCTTC. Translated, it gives CASSEAGTSYNEQFF.

Here the CDR3 DNA reads TGTGCCAGCAGCTTAGGGACAGAGAACACTGAAGCTTTCTTT. Its protein product is CASSLGTENTEAFF. This chain links TRBV11-3 with TRBJ1-1, with D perhaps TRBD1 (6 bases). V was clipped by 1 base and J by 1 base, with 7 bases between them. Germline lookup yields CDR1 SGHNT and CDR2 YENEEA. The CDR3 covers 14 residues. Full variable domain (rest looked up from reference TRBV11-3 and TRBJ1-1): EAGVVQSPRYKIIEKKQPVAFWCNPISGHNTLYWYLQNLGQGPELLIRYENEEAVDDSQLPKDRFSAERLKGVDSTLKIQPAELGDSAVYLCASSLGTENTEAFFGQGTRLTVV.

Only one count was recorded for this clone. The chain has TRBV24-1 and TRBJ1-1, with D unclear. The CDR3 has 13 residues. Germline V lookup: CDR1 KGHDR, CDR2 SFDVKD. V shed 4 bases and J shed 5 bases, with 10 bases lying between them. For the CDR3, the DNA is TGTGCCACCAGTGACCAGACCAGGACTGAAGCTTTCTTT. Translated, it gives CATSDQTRTEAFF.

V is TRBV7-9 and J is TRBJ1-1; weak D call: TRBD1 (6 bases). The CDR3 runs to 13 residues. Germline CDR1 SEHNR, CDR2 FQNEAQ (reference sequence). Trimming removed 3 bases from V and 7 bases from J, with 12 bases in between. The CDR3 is CASSFERGGEAFF. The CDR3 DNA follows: TGTGCCAGCAGCTTCGAGAGGGGGGGTGAAGCTTTCTTT.

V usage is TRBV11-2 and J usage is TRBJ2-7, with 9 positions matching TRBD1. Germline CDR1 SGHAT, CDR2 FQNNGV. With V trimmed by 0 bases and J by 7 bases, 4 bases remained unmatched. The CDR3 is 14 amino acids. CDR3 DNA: TGTGCCAGCAGCTTAGAGGTTGACAGGGGGGAGCAGTACTTC. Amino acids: CASSLEVDRGEQYF.

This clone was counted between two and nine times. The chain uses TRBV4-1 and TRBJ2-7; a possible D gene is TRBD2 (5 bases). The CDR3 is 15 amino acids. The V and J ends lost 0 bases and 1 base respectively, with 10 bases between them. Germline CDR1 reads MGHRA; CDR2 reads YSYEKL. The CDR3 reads CASSQDPGLSYEQYF. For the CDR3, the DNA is TGCGCCAGCAGCCAAGATCCCGGACTTTCCTACGAGCAGTACTTC.

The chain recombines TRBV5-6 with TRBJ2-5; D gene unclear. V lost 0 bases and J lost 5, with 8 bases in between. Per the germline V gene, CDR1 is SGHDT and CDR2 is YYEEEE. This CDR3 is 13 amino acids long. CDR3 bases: TGTGCCAGCAGCTTGGGAGTCCGGGAGACCCAGTACTTC. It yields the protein CASSLGVRETQYF.

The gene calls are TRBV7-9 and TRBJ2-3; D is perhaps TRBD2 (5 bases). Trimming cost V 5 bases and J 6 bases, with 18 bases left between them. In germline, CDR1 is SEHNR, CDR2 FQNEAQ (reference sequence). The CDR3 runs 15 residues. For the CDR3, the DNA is TGTGCCAGCAGCCCGCGACTTATCCCGGGGGATACGCAGTATTTT. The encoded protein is CASSPRLIPGDTQYF.

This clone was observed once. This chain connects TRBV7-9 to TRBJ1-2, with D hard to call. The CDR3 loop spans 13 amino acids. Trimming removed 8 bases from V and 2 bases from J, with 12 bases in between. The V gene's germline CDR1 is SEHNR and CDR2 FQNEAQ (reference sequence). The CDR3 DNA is TGTGCCAGCCCCAGCCCGGGAAACTATGGCTACACCTTC. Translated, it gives CASPSPGNYGYTF.

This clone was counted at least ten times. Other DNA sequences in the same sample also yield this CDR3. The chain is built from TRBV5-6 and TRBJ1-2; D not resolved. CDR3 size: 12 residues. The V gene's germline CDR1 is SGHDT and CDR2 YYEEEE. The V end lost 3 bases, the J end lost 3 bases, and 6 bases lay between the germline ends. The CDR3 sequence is CASSSGYYGYTF. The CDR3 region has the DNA TGTGCCAGCAGCTCCGGGTACTATGGCTACACCTTC.

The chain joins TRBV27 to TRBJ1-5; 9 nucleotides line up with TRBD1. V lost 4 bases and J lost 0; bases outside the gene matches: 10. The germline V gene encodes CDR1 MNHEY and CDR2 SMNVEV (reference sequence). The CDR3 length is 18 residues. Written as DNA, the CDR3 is TGTGCCAGCAGTTCACAGGGGGCTGGCGCTTATAGCAATCAGCCCCAGCATTTT. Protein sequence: CASSSQGAGAYSNQPQHF.

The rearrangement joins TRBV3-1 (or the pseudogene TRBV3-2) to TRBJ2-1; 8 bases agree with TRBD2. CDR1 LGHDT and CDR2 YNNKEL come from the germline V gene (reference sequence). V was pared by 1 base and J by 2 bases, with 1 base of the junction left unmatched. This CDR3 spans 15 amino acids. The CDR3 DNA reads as TGTGCCAGCAGCCAAGGTAGCGGGACCTACAATGAGCAGTTCTTC. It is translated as CASSQGSGTYNEQFF.

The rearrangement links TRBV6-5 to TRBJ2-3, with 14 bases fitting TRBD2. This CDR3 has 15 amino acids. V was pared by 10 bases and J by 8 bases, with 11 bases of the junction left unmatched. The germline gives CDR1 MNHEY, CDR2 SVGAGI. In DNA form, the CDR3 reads TGTGCCACCACGACTAGCGGGGGGGCAAGGGGTACGCAGTATTTT. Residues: CATTTSGGARGTQYF.

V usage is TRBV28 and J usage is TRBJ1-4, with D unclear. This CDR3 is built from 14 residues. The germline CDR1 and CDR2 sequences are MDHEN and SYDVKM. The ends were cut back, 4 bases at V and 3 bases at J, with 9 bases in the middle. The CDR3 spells CASSSRVPNEKLFF. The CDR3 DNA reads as TGTGCCAGCAGTTCCCGGGTACCTAATGAAAAACTGTTTTTT.

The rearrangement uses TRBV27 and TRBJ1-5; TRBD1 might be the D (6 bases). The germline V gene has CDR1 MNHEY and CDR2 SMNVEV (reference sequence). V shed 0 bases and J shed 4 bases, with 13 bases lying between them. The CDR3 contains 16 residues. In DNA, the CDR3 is TGTGCCAGCAGTTTATCGGCAGGGGAATGGAATCAGCCCCAGCATTTT. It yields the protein CASSLSAGEWNQPQHF.